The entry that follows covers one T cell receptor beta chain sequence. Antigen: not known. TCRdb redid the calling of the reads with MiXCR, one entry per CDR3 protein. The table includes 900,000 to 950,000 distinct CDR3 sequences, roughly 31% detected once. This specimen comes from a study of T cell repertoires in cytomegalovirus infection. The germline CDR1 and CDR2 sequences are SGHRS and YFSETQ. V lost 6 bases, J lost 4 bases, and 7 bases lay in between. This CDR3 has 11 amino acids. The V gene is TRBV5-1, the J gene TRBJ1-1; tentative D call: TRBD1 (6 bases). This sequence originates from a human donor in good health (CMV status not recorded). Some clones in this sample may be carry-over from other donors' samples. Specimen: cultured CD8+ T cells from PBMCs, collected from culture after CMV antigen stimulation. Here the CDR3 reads CASKDSTEAFF. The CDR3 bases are TGCGCCAGCAAGGACAGCACTGAAGCTTTCTTT.